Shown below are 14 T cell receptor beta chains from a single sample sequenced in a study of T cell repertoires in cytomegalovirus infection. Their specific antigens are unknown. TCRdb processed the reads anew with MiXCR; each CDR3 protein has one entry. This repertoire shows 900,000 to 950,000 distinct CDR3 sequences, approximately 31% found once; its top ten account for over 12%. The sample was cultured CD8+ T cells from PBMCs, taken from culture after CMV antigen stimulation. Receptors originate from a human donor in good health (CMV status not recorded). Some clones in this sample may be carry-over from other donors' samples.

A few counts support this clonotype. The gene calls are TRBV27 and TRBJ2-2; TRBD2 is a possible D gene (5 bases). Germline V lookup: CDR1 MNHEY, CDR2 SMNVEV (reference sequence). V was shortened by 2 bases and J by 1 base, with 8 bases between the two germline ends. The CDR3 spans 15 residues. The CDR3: CASSLGLLNTGELFF. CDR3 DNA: TGTGCCAGCAGTTTAGGACTTTTGAACACCGGGGAGCTGTTTTTT.

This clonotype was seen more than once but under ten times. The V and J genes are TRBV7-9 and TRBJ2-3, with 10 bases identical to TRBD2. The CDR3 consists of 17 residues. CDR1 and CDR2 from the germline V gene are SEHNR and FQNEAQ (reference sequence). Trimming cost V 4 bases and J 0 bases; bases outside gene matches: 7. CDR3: CASSSGLADTSTDTQYF. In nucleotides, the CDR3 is TGTGCCAGCAGCTCCGGACTAGCGGATACTAGCACAGATACGCAGTATTTT. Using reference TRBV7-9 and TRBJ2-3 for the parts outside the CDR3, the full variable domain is DTGVSQNPRHKITKRGQNVTFRCDPISEHNRLYWYRQTLGQGPEFLTYFQNEAQLEKSRLLSDRFSAERPKGSFSTLEIQRTEQGDSAMYLCASSSGLADTSTDTQYFGPGTRLTVL.

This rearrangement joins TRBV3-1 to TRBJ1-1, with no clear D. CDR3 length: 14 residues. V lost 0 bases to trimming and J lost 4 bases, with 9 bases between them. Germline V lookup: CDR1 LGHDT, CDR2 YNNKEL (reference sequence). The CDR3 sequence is CASSQDREATEAFF. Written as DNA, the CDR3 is TGTGCCAGCAGCCAAGATCGGGAAGCCACTGAAGCTTTCTTT.

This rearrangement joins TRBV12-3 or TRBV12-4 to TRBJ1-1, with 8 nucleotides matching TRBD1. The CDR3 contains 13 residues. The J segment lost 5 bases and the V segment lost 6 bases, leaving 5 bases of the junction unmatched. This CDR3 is CASRSTGVTEAFF. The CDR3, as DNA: TGTGCCAGCAGGTCGACAGGGGTGACTGAAGCTTTCTTT.

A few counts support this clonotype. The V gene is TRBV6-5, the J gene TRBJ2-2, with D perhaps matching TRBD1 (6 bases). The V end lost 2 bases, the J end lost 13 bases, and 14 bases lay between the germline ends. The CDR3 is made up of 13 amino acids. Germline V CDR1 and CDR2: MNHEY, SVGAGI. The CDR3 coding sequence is TGTGCCAGCAGTTACCAACTTGGGGGCCCGCTGTTTTTT. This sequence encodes CASSYQLGGPLFF.

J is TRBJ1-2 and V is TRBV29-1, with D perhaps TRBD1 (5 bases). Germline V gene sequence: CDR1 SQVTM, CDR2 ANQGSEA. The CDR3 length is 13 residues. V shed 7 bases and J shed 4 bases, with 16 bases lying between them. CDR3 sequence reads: CSAENQGPYGYTF. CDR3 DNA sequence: TGCAGCGCTGAGAACCAGGGACCCTATGGCTACACCTTC.

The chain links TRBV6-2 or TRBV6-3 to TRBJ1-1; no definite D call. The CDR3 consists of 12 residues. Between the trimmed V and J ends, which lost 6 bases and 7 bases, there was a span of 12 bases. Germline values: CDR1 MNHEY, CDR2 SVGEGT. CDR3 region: CASRLTWSEAFF. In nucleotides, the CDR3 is TGTGCCAGCAGACTGACATGGAGTGAAGCTTTCTTT.

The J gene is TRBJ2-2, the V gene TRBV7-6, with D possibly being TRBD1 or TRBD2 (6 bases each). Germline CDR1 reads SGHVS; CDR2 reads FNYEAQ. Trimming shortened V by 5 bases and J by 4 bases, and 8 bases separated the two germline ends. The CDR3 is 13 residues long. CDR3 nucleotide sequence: TGTGCCAGCAGCCGGGGGCCCACCGGGGAGCTGTTTTTT. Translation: CASSRGPTGELFF.

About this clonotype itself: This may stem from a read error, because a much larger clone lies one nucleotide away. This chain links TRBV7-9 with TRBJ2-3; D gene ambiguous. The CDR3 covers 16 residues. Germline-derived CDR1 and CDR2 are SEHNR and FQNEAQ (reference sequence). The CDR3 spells CANSPLEELYTDTQYF. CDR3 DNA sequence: TGTGCCAACAGCCCCCTAGAGGAGCTATACACAGATACGCAGTATTTT.

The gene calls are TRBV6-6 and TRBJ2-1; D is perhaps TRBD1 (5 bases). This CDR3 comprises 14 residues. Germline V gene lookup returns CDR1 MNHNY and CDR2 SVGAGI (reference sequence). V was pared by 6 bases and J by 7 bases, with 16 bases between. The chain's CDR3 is CASSYVVGANEQFF. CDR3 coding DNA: TGTGCCAGCAGCTACGTCGTTGGGGCGAATGAGCAGTTCTTC.

The chain's CDR3 is CASTLSLGASGGTDTQYF. CDR3 nucleotides: TGTGCCAGCACCCTTAGCCTGGGGGCTAGCGGGGGCACAGATACGCAGTATTTT. The chain couples TRBV12-3 or TRBV12-4 to TRBJ2-3; 9 nucleotides align to TRBD2. Trimming took 7 bases from V and 1 from J; bases not matched to a gene: 15. The CDR3 totals 18 residues.

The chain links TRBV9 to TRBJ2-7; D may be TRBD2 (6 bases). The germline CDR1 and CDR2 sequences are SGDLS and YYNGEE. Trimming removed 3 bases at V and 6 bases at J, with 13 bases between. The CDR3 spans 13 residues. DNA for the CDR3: TGTGCCAGCAGCGCAGGGACGGAGGGCGAGCAGTACGTC. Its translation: CASSAGTEGEQYV.

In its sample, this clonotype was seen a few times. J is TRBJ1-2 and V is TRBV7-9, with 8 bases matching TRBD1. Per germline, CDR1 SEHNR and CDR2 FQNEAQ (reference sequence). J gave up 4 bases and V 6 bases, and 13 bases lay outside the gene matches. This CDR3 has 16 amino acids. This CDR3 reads CASRQGQGTNGYGYTF. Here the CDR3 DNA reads TGTGCCAGCAGACAAGGACAGGGCACAAACGGCTATGGCTACACCTTC. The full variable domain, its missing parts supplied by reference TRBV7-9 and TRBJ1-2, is DTGVSQNPRHKITKRGQNVTFRCDPISEHNRLYWYRQTLGQGPEFLTYFQNEAQLEKSRLLSDRFSAERPKGSFSTLEIQRTEQGDSAMYLCASRQGQGTNGYGYTFGSGTRLTVV.

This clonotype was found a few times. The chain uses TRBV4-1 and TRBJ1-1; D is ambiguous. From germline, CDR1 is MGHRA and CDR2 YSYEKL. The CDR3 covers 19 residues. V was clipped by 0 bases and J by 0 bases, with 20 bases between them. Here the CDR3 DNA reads TGCGCCAGCAGCCAAGAACCCCCCAATGTTTCAGTTATGAACACTGAAGCTTTCTTT. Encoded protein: CASSQEPPNVSVMNTEAFF.